The source of this TCR beta chain is a study of CD8 T cells in ankylosing spondylitis. J was trimmed by 5 bases and V by 0 bases; bases with no gene match: 3. The length of the CDR3 is 14 residues. Quantitative 5'-RACE with molecular barcodes generated TCR beta libraries. Via MiXCR, TCRdb re-called the 5' RACE reads, giving one row per CDR3 protein. Of 250,000 to 350,000 distinct CDR3 sequences detected, roughly 20% appear once; the ten largest clones hold roughly 8%. This clonotype showed up many times. This chain uses TRBV12-3 or TRBV12-4 with TRBJ2-5; 7 nucleotides align to TRBD2. This clonotype was sampled from a male donor with ankylosing spondylitis or in good health (not recorded which). Source material: blood, either unsorted or a sorted T cell fraction (not recorded which). CDR3 amino acids: CASSLAGGSETQYF. The CDR3 DNA follows: TGTGCCAGCAGTTTAGCGGGGGGGTCCGAGACCCAGTACTTC.